The 16 T cell receptor beta chains below come from one sample, sequenced in a study of regulatory T cells in long-lasting Graves disease. The time point: newly diagnosed GD, antithyroid drugs for less than 3 months. PBMCs provided the RNA from which the TCR library was made. According to the study, TCR beta libraries were built with iRepertoire HTBI primers and CDR3-region Arm-PCR. Via MiXCR, TCRdb re-called the multiplex PCR reads, giving one row per CDR3 protein. The sample shows 400,000 to 500,000 distinct CDR3 sequences, approximately 16% of them seen only once. These data were likewise used in another study, on T cells in Graves' hyperthyroidism and ophthalmopathy.

This sample comprised peripheral blood mononuclear cells (PBMCs), obtained at new diagnosis, from a patient treated with antithyroid drugs. The origin of the receptors is a woman aged 40-49 years with Graves disease.

This clonotype was detected ten times or more. The gene calls are TRBV11-2 and TRBJ1-6; D possibly corresponds to TRBD1 (5 bases). CDR1 is SGHAT and CDR2 is FQNNGV in the germline V gene. The V end lost 3 bases, the J end lost 8 bases, and 8 bases lay between the germline ends. The CDR3 has 13 residues. This CDR3 is CASSLGGHSPLHF. In DNA form, the CDR3 reads TGTGCCAGCAGCTTGGGGGGACATTCACCCCTCCACTTT.

The chain is built from TRBV10-3 and TRBJ1-4; a possible D gene is TRBD1 (5 bases). Germline V gene data show CDR1 as ENHRY and CDR2 as SYGVKD. The CDR3 contains 15 residues. Deletions cut 0 bases from V and 8 bases from J, with 13 bases between. CDR3 amino acids: CAISESMGRVEKLFF. As DNA, the CDR3 is TGTGCCATCAGTGAGTCGATGGGGCGGGTCGAAAAACTGTTTTTT.

In this sample, this clonotype turned up many times. J is TRBJ2-3 and V is TRBV7-2, with 8 bases lining up with TRBD2. The germline V gene has CDR1 SGHTA and CDR2 FQGNSA. This CDR3 region has 20 residues. Losses at the gene ends were 5 bases for V and 4 bases for J; bases not matched to a gene: 23. CDR3 DNA: TGTGCCAGCAGCCGACCAGCGGTGGGGAGCCCGGGACTAGACCCAGATACGCAGTATTTT. Protein sequence: CASSRPAVGSPGLDPDTQYF.

This clonotype was recorded once. One base separates it from a far larger clone, so it is likely a read error. This chain links TRBV2 with TRBJ2-7; 10 bases match TRBD2. This CDR3 has 14 residues. Germline V CDR1 and CDR2: SNHLY, FYNNEI. V dropped 3 bases and J dropped 5; count of bases not matched to a gene: 4. DNA of the CDR3: TGTGCCAGCAGTGATCGGACTAGCGGACACGAGCAGTACTTC. It translates to CASSDRTSGHEQYF.

For the CDR3, the DNA is TGTGCCAGCACTGGACAGGGGGGCACCGGGGAGCTGTTTTTT. It yields the protein CASTGQGGTGELFF. The chain joins TRBV28 to TRBJ2-2; 10 bases align to TRBD1. CDR1 is MDHEN and CDR2 is SYDVKM in the germline V gene. The length of the CDR3 is 14 residues. V trimming: 7 bases; J trimming: 4 bases; junction bases outside the gene matches: 3.

Ten or more counts support this clonotype. The chain combines TRBV13 with TRBJ2-3; D could derive from TRBD1 or TRBD2 (5 bases each). V was trimmed by 6 bases and J by 0 bases, leaving 10 bases between them. Germline V gives CDR1 PRHDT, CDR2 FYEKMQ (reference sequence). CDR3 length equals 14 residues. The CDR3 DNA reads TGTGCCAGCAGTCGGGACCTTAGCACAGATACGCAGTATTTT. Translating it yields CASSRDLSTDTQYF.

This clonotype has at least ten counts. V usage is TRBV6-2 or TRBV6-3 and J usage is TRBJ1-2, with D tentatively TRBD1 (5 bases). Looked up from germline, CDR1 is MNHEY and CDR2 is SVGEGT. This CDR3 has 14 residues. Deletions cut 3 bases from V and 4 bases from J, with 12 bases between. CDR3 region: CASSYRGPTYGYTF. The CDR3 region has the DNA TGTGCCAGCAGTTATCGGGGCCCCACCTATGGCTACACCTTC.

The chain combines TRBV18 with TRBJ2-7, with 9 bases that match TRBD1. This CDR3 has 16 amino acids. Losses at the gene ends were 3 bases for V and 4 bases for J; bases not matched to a gene: 10. From germline, CDR1 is KGHSH and CDR2 LQKENI. CDR3 region: CASSPPPGQGLYEQYF. The CDR3 DNA sequence: TGTGCCAGCTCACCGCCACCGGGACAGGGATTGTACGAGCAGTACTTC. Looking up the rest from reference TRBV18 and TRBJ2-7 gives the full variable domain: NAGVMQNPRHLVRRRGQEARLRCSPMKGHSHVYWYRQLPEEGLKFMVYLQKENIIDESGMPKERFSAEFPKEGPSILRIQQVVRGDSAAYFCASSPPPGQGLYEQYFGPGTRLTVT.

This clonotype has a count of ten or more. The V gene is TRBV5-1, the J gene TRBJ2-7; tentative D call: TRBD1 (5 bases). V was pared by 5 bases and J by 4 bases, with 10 bases between. The CDR3 extends over 12 amino acids. Looked up from germline, CDR1 is SGHRS and CDR2 is YFSETQ. The CDR3 region is CASRSDSYEQYF. The CDR3 DNA follows: TGCGCCAGCAGATCCGACAGTTACGAGCAGTACTTC.

This clonotype has a count of ten or more. This chain links TRBV20-1 with TRBJ2-2, with TRBD2 identical over 8 bases. Germline CDR1 DFQATT, CDR2 SNEGSKA (reference sequence). Trimming cost V 1 base and J 4 bases; bases outside gene matches: 14. The CDR3 is made up of 18 amino acids. CDR3 in amino acids: CSARGPLDREGSTGELFF. The DNA for the CDR3 is TGCAGTGCTAGAGGCCCCCTTGACCGGGAGGGCTCCACCGGGGAGCTGTTTTTT.

This clonotype was counted many times. The chain recombines TRBV12-3 or TRBV12-4 with TRBJ1-2; D is uncertain. CDR3 length: 15 amino acids. V was shortened by 2 bases and J by 3 bases, with 13 bases between the two germline ends. CDR3 in DNA: TGTGCCAGCAGTTTAACTGGTATGTCGGACTATGGCTACACCTTC. It is translated as CASSLTGMSDYGYTF.

As concerns this clonotype: This may be a read error, as it is one base from a much larger clone. This sequence joins TRBV28 and TRBJ2-1, with 11 bases that match TRBD2. CDR1 is MDHEN and CDR2 is SYDVKM in the germline V gene. The CDR3 covers 15 residues. The CDR3 coding sequence is TGTGTCAGCAGTTCAGTAGCGGGAGGGCTCAATGAGCAGTTCTTC. It yields the protein CVSSSVAGGLNEQFF.

Remarks on this clonotype: A much larger clone sits a single nucleotide away, making a read error possible. This chain joins TRBV5-1 and TRBJ2-7, with D unclear. This CDR3 has 14 residues. Germline V CDR1 and CDR2: SGHRS, YFSETQ. CDR3 DNA sequence: TGTGTCAGCAGCTTAGCACTATCACCCTACGAGCAGTACTTC. This sequence encodes CVSSLALSPYEQYF.

The V call is TRBV3-1, the J call TRBJ2-2, with D tentatively TRBD1 or TRBD2 (5 bases each). V was pared by 0 bases and J by 4 bases, with 15 bases between. The CDR3 has 17 amino acids. Germline V gene lookup returns CDR1 LGHDT and CDR2 YNNKEL (reference sequence). Written as DNA, the CDR3 is TGTGCCAGCAGCCAAGAATCGCATTGGGGGAGCACCGGGGAGCTGTTTTTT. The encoded protein is CASSQESHWGSTGELFF.

This clonotype was counted at least ten times. For the CDR3, the DNA is TGCGCCAGCAGCCCGGGACATCTCACCTCCCTCTACTATGGCTACACCTTC. This gives the protein CASSPGHLTSLYYGYTF. This chain connects TRBV4-1 to TRBJ1-2; weak D call: TRBD1 (6 bases). Per the germline V gene, CDR1 is MGHRA and CDR2 is YSYEKL. The CDR3 contains 17 residues. V shed 4 bases and J shed 3 bases, with 21 bases lying between them.

This clonotype was recorded a few times. This sequence joins TRBV20-1 and TRBJ2-7; D remains unclear. Germline CDR1 is DFQATT and CDR2 is SNEGSKA (reference sequence). Trimming removed 4 bases at V and 6 bases at J, with 13 bases between. CDR3 size: 12 residues. The chain's CDR3 is CSATDGSGEQYF. As DNA, the CDR3 is TGCAGTGCTACAGACGGATCTGGCGAGCAGTACTTC.